Below, 5 T cell receptor beta chains from the same sample are listed, as sequenced in a study of Ad26.COV2.S vaccination and SARS-CoV-2 variants. The method was immunoSEQ multiplex PCR; TCRdb's version includes in-frame clones alone and lacks a portion of them. The data contain about 410,000 clones, over 75% of them singletons. Indicated treatment: around 19 received Ad26.COV2.S at low or high dose, single or two shots; about 5 received placebo; per-sample allocation not given. Sampling was done on day 63 after the first vaccine or placebo injection. The sequenced sample was peripheral blood, obtained in a trial of Ad26.COV2.S vaccine versus placebo. The receptors originated from a person aged 18-60 years who received the Ad26.COV2.S COVID-19 vaccine or a placebo.

In DNA, the CDR3 is TGCGCCAGCAGCTTGAGGTTACTAGCGGGACACAATGAGCAGTTCTTC. It translates to CASSLRLLAGHNEQFF. V and J are TRBV5-1 and TRBJ2-1; the match to TRBD2 covers 10 bases. The germline V gene encodes CDR1 SGHRS and CDR2 YFSETQ. This CDR3 has 16 amino acids. J lost 5 bases, V lost 1 base, and 6 bases had no gene match.

The chain couples TRBV6-5 to TRBJ2-5; 10 bases are shared with TRBD2. CDR1 is MNHEY and CDR2 is SVGAGI in the germline V gene. There are 16 residues in the CDR3. V lost 4 bases to trimming and J lost 3 bases; unmatched junction nucleotides: 8. The CDR3 nucleotides are TGTGCCAGCAGTTTTCTAGCGGGAGTTGGGGAAGAGACCCAGTACTTC. Protein product: CASSFLAGVGEETQYF.

The chain links TRBV4-3 to TRBJ1-1; 9 bases are a match to TRBD1. In germline, CDR1 is LGHNA, CDR2 YSLEER. V was clipped by 3 bases and J by 6 bases; unmatched bases: 11. The CDR3 sequence is 16 residues long. CDR3: CASSQTRTGAGAEAFF. In DNA, the CDR3 is TGCGCCAGCAGCCAGACCAGGACAGGGGCGGGCGCTGAAGCTTTCTTT.

V gene TRBV9 combines with J gene TRBJ1-2; D gene unclear. Trimming left V 0 bases short and J 6 bases short, with 12 bases between. From germline, CDR1 is SGDLS and CDR2 YYNGEE. The CDR3 has 14 residues. Here the CDR3 reads CASSVGLGGNGYTF. The CDR3 nucleotides are TGTGCCAGCAGCGTAGGCCTGGGTGGAAATGGCTACACCTTC.

The rearrangement joins TRBV11-2 to TRBJ1-1, with no clear D. V was clipped by 2 bases and J by 1 base, with 8 bases between them. Germline CDR1 is SGHAT and CDR2 is FQNNGV. The CDR3 runs to 14 residues. DNA of the CDR3: TGTGCCAGCAGCTTACGGGGTAGGAACACTGAAGCTTTCTTT. It translates to CASSLRGRNTEAFF.